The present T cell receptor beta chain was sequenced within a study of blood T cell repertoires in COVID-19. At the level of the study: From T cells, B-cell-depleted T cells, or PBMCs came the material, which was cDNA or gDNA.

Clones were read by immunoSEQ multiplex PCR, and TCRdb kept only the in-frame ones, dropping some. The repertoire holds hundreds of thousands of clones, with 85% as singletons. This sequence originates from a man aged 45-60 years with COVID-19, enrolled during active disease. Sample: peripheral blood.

CDR3 residues: CASSPMDSNEQFF. The CDR3 DNA follows: TGTGCCAGCAGCCCCATGGACAGCAATGAGCAGTTCTTC. The chain uses TRBV3-1 (or the pseudogene TRBV3-2) and TRBJ2-1; a weak D match, TRBD1 (6 bases). The CDR3 runs 13 residues. Trimming removed 4 bases from V and 6 bases from J, with 10 bases in between. CDR1 and CDR2 from the germline V gene are LGHDT and YNNKEL (reference sequence).